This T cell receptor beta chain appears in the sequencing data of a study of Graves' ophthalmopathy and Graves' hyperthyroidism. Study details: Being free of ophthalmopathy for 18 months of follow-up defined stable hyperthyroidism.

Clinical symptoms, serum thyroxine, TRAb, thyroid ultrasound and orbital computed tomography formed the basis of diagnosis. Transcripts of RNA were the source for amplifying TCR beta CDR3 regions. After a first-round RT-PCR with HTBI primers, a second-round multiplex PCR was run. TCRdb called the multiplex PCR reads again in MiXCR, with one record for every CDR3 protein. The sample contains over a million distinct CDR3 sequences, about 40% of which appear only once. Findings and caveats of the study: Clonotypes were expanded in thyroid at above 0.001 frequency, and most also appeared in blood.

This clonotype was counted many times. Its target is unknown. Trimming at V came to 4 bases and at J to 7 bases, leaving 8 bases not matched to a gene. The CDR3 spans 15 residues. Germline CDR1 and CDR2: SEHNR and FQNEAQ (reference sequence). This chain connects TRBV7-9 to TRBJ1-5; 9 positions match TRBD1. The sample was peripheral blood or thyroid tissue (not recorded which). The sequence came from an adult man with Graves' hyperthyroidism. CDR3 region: CASSSMGQGSQPQHF. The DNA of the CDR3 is TGTGCCAGCAGCTCCATGGGACAGGGATCACAGCCCCAGCATTTT.